Listed below are T cell receptor beta chains from one sample, sequenced in a study of tumor-infiltrating lymphocytes in primary liver carcinoma. TCRdb reanalysed the multiplex PCR reads using MiXCR and keeps one entry per CDR3 protein. This table has around 120,000 distinct CDR3 sequences, approximately 68% appearing once. The source material was tumor-adjacent normal liver tissue. Receptor source: a woman aged 55-70 years with primary liver carcinoma and hepatitis B virus infection. Both conserved end residues are part of each CDR3. The size field is filled for only some rows; it gives once, few, many or a size class.

V gene: TRBV5-1; clone size: many; CDR3 protein: CASSLGVTGEHQPQHF
V gene: TRBV5-6; clone size: once; CDR3 protein: CDRSLVGQGYDEQFF
V gene: TRBV19; clone size: NA; CDR3 protein: CASSTLAGGSLHEQFF
V gene: TRBV5-4; clone size: NA; CDR3 protein: CANSRSGLPVQEIQYF
V gene: TRBV7-9; clone size: NA; CDR3 protein: CASSLALRGTGANVLTF
V gene: TRBV11-2; clone size: NA; CDR3 protein: CASSINQLGIVYNEQFF
V gene: TRBV5-1; clone size: NA; CDR3 protein: CARGLVLGDGNEQFF
V gene: TRBV6-5; clone size: many; CDR3 protein: CASSSTGGFAEAFF
V gene: TRBV29-1; clone size: many; CDR3 protein: CSVDFLAGDTQYF
V gene: TRBV20-1; clone size: NA; CDR3 protein: CSALSRDRAETQYF
V gene: TRBV6-4; clone size: NA; CDR3 protein: CASNEDPQDTQYF
V gene: TRBV5-1; clone size: many; CDR3 protein: CASSFWKGRGQGTEAFF
V gene: TRBV7-9; clone size: many; CDR3 protein: CASSPTGRQMASYEQYF
V gene: TRBV11-2; clone size: once; CDR3 protein: CASSLSLVRSEVDF
V gene: TRBV11-2; clone size: NA; CDR3 protein: CTSSRLASGYNEQLF
V gene: TRBV7-9; clone size: NA; CDR3 protein: CTSSPDHLEQFF
V gene: TRBV10-2; clone size: NA; CDR3 protein: CASSEVETQYF
V gene: TRBV5-1; clone size: NA; CDR3 protein: CTSSSGFSYDQYF
V gene: TRBV5-1; clone size: NA; CDR3 protein: CTSRDSRGWNTGELFF
V gene: TRBV29-1; clone size: NA; CDR3 protein: CSVGLQGLNTEAFF
V gene: TRBV5-5; clone size: few; CDR3 protein: CASSSGLAGGNRGTQYF
V gene: TRBV6-5; clone size: many; CDR3 protein: CASTRSGAGTGELFF
V gene: TRBV15; clone size: NA; CDR3 protein: CAISSGTTYEQYF
V gene: TRBV5-1; clone size: NA; CDR3 protein: CTSRSGQGNTIYF
V gene: TRBV6-5; clone size: NA; CDR3 protein: CPSSYSYGQETHYF
V gene: TRBV9; clone size: NA; CDR3 protein: CASSPSPQGTGELFF
V gene: TRBV12-3/TRBV12-4; clone size: NA; CDR3 protein: CVGTQTGGGETQYF
V gene: TRBV6-5; clone size: many; CDR3 protein: CASSSRGETQYF
V gene: TRBV11-2; clone size: once; CDR3 protein: CASCLDLLSSGYTF
V gene: TRBV6-5; clone size: NA; CDR3 protein: CASSSQPNKQFF
V gene: TRBV29-1; clone size: NA; CDR3 protein: CGVEEGAGRTEAFF